The sequence of this T cell receptor (beta chain) was determined in a study of shared clonotypes between healthy human individuals. Generated by immunoSEQ multiplex PCR, the TCRdb table keeps only in-frame clones and is missing some. The data show 2 million to 3 million clones, over 85% seen once. Source material: naive CD4+ T cells from PBMCs. Subset denoted: CD45RA+ positively selected. This receptor was identified in a man younger than 35 in good health. Some clones in this sample may be carry-over from other donors' samples.

CDR3: CASSLGQPGQETQYF. The CDR3 DNA reads as TGTGCCAGCAGCTTAGGTCAGCCCGGGCAGGAGACCCAGTACTTC. V and J are TRBV7-9 and TRBJ2-5; D not resolved. The V gene's germline CDR1 is SEHNR and CDR2 FQNEAQ (reference sequence). The CDR3 length is 15 residues. V gave up 1 base and J gave up 5 bases, with 14 bases separating them.